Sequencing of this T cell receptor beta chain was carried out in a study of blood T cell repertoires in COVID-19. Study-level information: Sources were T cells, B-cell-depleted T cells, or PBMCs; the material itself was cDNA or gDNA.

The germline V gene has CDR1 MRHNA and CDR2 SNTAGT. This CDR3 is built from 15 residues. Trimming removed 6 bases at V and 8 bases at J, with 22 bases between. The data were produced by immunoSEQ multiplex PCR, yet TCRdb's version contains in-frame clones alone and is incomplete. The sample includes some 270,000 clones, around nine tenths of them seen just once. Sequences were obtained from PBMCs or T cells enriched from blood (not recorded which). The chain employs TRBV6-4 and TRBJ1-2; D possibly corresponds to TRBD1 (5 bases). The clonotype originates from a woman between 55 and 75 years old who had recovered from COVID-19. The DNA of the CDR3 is TGTGCCAGCAGACCCGATTTTTCAGGGTTTGTGGGCTACACCTTC. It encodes CASRPDFSGFVGYTF.